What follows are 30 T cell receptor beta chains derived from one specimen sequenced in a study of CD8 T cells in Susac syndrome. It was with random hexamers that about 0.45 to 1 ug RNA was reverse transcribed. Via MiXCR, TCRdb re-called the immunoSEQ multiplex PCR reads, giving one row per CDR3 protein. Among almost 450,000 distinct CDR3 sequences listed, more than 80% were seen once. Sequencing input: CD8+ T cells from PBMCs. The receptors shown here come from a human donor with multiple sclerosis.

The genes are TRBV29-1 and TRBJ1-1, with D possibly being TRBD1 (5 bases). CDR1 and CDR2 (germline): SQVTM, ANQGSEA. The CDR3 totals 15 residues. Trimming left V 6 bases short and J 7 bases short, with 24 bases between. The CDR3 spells CSVPNYRGPVIEAFF. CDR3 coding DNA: TGCAGCGTCCCCAATTACCGGGGCCCCGTAATTGAAGCTTTCTTT.

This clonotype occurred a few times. The CDR3 region is CASSSGGEQFF. The CDR3 DNA follows: TGTGCCAGCAGCTCGGGGGGTGAGCAGTTCTTC. The rearrangement uses TRBV27 and TRBJ2-1, with 7 bases that match TRBD2. J lost 9 bases, V lost 6 bases, and 2 bases had no gene match. The germline gives CDR1 MNHEY, CDR2 SMNVEV (reference sequence). CDR3 length equals 11 residues.

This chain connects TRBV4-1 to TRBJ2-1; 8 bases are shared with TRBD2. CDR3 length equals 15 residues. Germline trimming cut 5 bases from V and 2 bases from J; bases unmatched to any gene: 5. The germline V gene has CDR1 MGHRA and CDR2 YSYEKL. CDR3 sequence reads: CASSESGSTYNEQFF. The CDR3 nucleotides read TGCGCCAGCAGCGAAAGCGGGAGCACCTACAATGAGCAGTTCTTC.

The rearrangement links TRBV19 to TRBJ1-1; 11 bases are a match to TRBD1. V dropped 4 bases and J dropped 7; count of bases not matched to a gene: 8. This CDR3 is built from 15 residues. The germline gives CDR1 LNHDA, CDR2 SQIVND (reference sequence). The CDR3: CASSNWDRGFNEAFF. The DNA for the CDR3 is TGTGCCAGTAGTAATTGGGACAGGGGGTTTAATGAAGCTTTCTTT.

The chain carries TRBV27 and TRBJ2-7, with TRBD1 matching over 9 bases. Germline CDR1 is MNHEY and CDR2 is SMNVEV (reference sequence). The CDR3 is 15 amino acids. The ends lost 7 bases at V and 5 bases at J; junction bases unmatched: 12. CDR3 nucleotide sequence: TGTGCCAGCACTCAACTGGGACAGGGAGGCGACGAGCAGTACTTC. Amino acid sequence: CASTQLGQGGDEQYF.

For the CDR3, the DNA is TGTGCCACCAGTGATCGCACAGGGGGAACTGAGCAGTTCTTC. Its translation: CATSDRTGGTEQFF. This rearrangement joins TRBV24-1 to TRBJ2-1; 8 positions match TRBD1. The CDR3 contains 14 residues. V was pared by 3 bases and J by 9 bases, with 6 bases of the junction left unmatched. CDR1 and CDR2 (germline): KGHDR, SFDVKD.

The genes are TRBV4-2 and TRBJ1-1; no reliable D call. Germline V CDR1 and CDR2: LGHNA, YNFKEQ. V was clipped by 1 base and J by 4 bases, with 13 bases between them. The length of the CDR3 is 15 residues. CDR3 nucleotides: TGTGCCAGCAGCCAAGGAGGATCGGGAACCACTGAAGCTTTCTTT. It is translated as CASSQGGSGTTEAFF.

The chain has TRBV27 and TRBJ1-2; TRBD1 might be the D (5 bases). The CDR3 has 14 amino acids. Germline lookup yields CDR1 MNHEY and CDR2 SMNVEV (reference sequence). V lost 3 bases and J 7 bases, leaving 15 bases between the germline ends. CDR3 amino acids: CASSFSGAVPGYTF. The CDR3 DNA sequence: TGTGCCAGCAGTTTTAGTGGGGCAGTTCCTGGCTACACCTTC.

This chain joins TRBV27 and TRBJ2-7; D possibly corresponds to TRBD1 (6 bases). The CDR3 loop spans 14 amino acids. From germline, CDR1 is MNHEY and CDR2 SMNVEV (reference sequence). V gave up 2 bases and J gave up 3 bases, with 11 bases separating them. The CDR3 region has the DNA TGTGCCAGCAGTTTAAGGGGGACACTCTACGAGCAGTACTTC. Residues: CASSLRGTLYEQYF.

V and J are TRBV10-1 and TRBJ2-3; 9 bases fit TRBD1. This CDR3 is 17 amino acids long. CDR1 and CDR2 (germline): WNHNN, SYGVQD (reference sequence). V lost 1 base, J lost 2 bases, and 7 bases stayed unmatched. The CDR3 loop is CASSEFPGQGNTDTQYF. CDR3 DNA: TGCGCCAGCAGTGAGTTCCCGGGACAGGGAAACACAGATACGCAGTATTTT.

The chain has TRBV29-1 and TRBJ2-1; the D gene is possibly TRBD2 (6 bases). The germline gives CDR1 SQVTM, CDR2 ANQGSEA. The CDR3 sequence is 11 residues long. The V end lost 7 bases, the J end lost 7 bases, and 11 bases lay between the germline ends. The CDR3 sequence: CSAGRGNEQFF. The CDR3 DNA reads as TGCAGCGCCGGTCGGGGGAATGAGCAGTTCTTC.

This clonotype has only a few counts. The CDR3 nucleotides read TGTGCCTGGAGCGACAGGCTCTCCTACGAGCAGTACTTC. This codes for CAWSDRLSYEQYF. The V gene is TRBV30, the J gene TRBJ2-7; D may be TRBD1 (6 bases). V shed 3 bases and J shed 0 bases, with 9 bases lying between them. Per germline, CDR1 GTSNPN and CDR2 SVGIG (reference sequence). This CDR3 is 13 amino acids long.

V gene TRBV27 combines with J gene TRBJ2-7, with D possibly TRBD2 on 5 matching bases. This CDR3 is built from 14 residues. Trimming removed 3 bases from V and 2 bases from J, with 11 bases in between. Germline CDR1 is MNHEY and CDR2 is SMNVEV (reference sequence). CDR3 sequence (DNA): TGTGCCAGCAGTTTCGGAGGAGAAGCCTACGAGCAGTACTTC. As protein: CASSFGGEAYEQYF.

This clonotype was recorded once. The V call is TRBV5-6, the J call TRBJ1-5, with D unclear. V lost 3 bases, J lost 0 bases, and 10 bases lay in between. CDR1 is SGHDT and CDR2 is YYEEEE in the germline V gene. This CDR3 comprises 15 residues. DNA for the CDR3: TGTGCCAGCAGCTACGGGGATAATAGCAATCAGCCCCAGCATTTT. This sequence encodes CASSYGDNSNQPQHF.

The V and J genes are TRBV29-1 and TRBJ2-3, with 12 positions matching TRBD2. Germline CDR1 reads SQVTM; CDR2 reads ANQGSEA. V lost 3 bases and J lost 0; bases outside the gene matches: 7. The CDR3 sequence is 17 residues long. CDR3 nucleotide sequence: TGCAGCGTTGACGGGCTAGCGGGAGGGCCTAGCACAGATACGCAGTATTTT. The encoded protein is CSVDGLAGGPSTDTQYF.

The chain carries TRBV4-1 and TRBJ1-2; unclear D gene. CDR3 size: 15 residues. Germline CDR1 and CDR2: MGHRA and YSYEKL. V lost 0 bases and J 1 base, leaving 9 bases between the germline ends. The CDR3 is CASSQEGSVNYGYTF. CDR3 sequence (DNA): TGCGCCAGCAGCCAAGAGGGCAGCGTTAACTATGGCTACACCTTC.

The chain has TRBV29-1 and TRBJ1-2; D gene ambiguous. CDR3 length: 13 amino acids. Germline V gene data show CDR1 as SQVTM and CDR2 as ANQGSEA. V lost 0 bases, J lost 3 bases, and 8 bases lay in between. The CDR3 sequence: CSVEDGGDYGYTF. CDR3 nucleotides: TGCAGCGTTGAAGATGGCGGGGACTATGGCTACACCTTC. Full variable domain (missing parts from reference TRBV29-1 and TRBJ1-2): SAVISQKPSRDICQRGTSLTIQCQVDSQVTMMFWYRQQPGQSLTLIATANQGSEATYESGFVIDKFPISRPNLTFSTLTVSNMSPEDSSIYLCSVEDGGDYGYTFGSGTRLTVV.

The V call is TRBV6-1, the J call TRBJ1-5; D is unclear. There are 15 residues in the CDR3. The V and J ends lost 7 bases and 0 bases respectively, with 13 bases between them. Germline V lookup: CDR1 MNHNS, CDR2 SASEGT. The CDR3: CASKGRSYSNQPQHF. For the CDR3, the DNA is TGTGCCAGCAAAGGCAGAAGTTATAGCAATCAGCCCCAGCATTTT.

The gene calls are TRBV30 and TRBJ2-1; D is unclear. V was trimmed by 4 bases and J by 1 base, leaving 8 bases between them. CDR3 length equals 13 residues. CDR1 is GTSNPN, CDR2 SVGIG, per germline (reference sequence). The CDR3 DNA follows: TGTGCCTGGAATAGGGCTTCCTACAATGAGCAGTTCTTC. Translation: CAWNRASYNEQFF. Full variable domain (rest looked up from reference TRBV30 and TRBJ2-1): SQTIHQWPATLVQPVGSPLSLECTVEGTSNPNLYWYRQAAGRGLQLLFYSVGIGQISSEVPQNLSASRPQDRQFILSSKKLLLSDSGFYLCAWNRASYNEQFFGPGTRLTVL.

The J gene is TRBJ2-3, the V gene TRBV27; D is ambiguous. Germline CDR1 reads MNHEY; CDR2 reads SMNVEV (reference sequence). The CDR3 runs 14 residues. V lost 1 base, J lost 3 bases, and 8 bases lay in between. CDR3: CASSLYEETDTQYF. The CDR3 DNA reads TGTGCCAGCAGTTTATACGAGGAAACAGATACGCAGTATTTT.

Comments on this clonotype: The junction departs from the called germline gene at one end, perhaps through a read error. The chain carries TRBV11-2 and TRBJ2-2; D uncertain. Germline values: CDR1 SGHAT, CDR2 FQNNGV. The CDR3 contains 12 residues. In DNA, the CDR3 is TGTGCCAACAGCTTAGTAGCCGGGGAGCTGTTTTTT. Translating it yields CANSLVAGELFF.

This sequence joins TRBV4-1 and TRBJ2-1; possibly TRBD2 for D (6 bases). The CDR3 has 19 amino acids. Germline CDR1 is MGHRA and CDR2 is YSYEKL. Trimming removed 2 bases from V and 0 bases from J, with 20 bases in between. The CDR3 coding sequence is TGCGCCAGCAGCCAATATAGCGGATACACCCTCAGCTCCTACAATGAGCAGTTCTTC. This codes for CASSQYSGYTLSSYNEQFF.

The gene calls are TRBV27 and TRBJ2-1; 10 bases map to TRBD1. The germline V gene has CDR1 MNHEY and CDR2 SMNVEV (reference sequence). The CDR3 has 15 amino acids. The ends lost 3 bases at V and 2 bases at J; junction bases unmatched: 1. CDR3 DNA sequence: TGTGCCAGCAGTTTCGGGACAGGGGCCTACAATGAGCAGTTCTTC. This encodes CASSFGTGAYNEQFF.

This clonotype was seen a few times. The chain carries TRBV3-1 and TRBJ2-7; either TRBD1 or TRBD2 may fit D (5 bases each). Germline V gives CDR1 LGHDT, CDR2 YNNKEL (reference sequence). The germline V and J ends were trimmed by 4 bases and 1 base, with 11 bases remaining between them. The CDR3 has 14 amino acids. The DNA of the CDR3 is TGTGCCAGCAGCCCTACCGGGACGTCCTACGAGCAGTACTTC. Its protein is CASSPTGTSYEQYF.

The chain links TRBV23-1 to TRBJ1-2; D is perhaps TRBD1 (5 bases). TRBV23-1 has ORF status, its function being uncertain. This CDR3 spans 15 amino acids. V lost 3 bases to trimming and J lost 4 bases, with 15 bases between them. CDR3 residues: CASSQSGTGGYGYTF. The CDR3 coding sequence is TGCGCCAGCAGTCAGTCCGGGACGGGTGGCTATGGCTACACCTTC.

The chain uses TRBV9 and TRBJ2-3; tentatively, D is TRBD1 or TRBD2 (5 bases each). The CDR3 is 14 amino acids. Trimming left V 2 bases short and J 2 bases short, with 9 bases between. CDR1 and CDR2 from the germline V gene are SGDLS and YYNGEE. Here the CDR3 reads CASSVGVFTDTQYF. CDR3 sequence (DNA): TGTGCCAGCAGCGTGGGGGTCTTCACAGATACGCAGTATTTT.

The CDR3 sequence is CASSFGGQGGDEQYF. CDR3 DNA sequence: TGTGCCAGCAGCTTTGGGGGACAGGGGGGAGACGAGCAGTACTTC. The rearrangement uses TRBV5-4 and TRBJ2-7, with 11 bases aligning to TRBD1. V shed 2 bases, J shed 5 bases, and the junction held 6 bases outside the gene matches. CDR3 length equals 15 residues. Germline-derived CDR1 and CDR2 are SGHNT and YYREEE (reference sequence).

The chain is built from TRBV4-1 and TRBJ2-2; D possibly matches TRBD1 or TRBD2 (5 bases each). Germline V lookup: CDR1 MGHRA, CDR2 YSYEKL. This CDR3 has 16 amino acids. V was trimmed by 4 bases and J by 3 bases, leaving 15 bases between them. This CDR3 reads CASSPVVREYTGELFF. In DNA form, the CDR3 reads TGCGCCAGCAGCCCCGTTGTCAGGGAGTACACCGGGGAGCTGTTTTTT.

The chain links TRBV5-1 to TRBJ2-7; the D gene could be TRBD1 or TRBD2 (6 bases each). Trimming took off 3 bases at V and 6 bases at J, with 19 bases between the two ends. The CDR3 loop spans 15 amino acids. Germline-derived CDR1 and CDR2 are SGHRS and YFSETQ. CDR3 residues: CASSSLPGDITEQYF. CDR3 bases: TGCGCCAGCAGCTCCCTGCCGGGGGACATAACCGAGCAGTACTTC.

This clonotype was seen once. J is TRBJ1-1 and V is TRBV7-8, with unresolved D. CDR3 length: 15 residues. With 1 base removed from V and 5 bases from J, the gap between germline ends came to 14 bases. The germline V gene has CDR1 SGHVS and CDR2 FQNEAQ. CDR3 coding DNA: TGTGCCAGCAGCTTAGGCGGGGAATGGCAAACTGAAGCTTTCTTT. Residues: CASSLGGEWQTEAFF.